This TCR beta chain was sequenced in a study of T cells in Graves' hyperthyroidism and ophthalmopathy. It was considered stable Graves' hyperthyroidism when ophthalmopathy did not progress within 18 months. Hyperthyroidism had been newly diagnosed in patients aged 18 to 65, and its duration was under 2 months. The PBMCs had their origin in roughly 10 ml of fresh peripheral blood. V gave up 3 bases and J gave up 0 bases; unmatched junction bases: 3. Germline-derived CDR1 and CDR2 are SGHAT and FQNNGV. This CDR3 contains 15 residues. Regarding the study as a whole: Blood also carried most thyroid clonotypes expanded above 0.001.

The source material, RNA transcripts, was used to amplify TCR beta CDR3 regions. HTBI primers were the set used in a first-round RT-PCR of the TCR CDR3. TCRdb re-called the multiplex PCR reads through MiXCR, storing one row per CDR3 protein. The sample lists hundreds of thousands of distinct CDR3 sequences, 14% occurring once. This clonotype was seen repeatedly, ten times or more. Antigen: not known. Sequencing input: blood. The genes are TRBV11-2 and TRBJ1-1; the match to TRBD1 covers 8 bases. This clonotype was obtained from a woman between 18 and 29 years old with Graves' hyperthyroidism. CDR3 bases: TGTGCCAGCAGCTTCGGGACAGGCATGAACACTGAAGCTTTCTTT. Protein product: CASSFGTGMNTEAFF.